These 21 T cell receptor beta chains came from one sample sequenced in a study of blood T cell repertoires in COVID-19. Only in-frame clones appear in the TCRdb table, and some are missing; sequencing was by immunoSEQ multiplex PCR. The sample records 55,000 to 70,000 clones, about 87% being singletons. Sequencing was done on a sample of peripheral blood. The receptor set was obtained from a man aged 55 to 70 with active or convalescent COVID-19.

The V gene is TRBV7-9, the J gene TRBJ1-4; D might be TRBD1 (5 bases). The CDR3 is made up of 14 amino acids. Per germline, CDR1 SEHNR and CDR2 FQNEAQ (reference sequence). V gave up 5 bases and J gave up 6 bases, with 13 bases separating them. CDR3 DNA sequence: TGTGCCAGCAGCCGGACGGACATAGATGAAAAACTGTTTTTT. This codes for CASSRTDIDEKLFF.

The V and J genes are TRBV7-2 and TRBJ1-6; 8 bases match TRBD1. J was trimmed by 9 bases and V by 8 bases; bases with no gene match: 9. The CDR3 sequence is 14 residues long. From germline, CDR1 is SGHTA and CDR2 FQGNSA. The CDR3 sequence: CASSEAGGISPLHF. As DNA, the CDR3 is TGTGCCAGCTCGGAGGCAGGGGGCATTTCACCCCTCCACTTT.

The CDR3 DNA reads TGTGCCAGCAGGGGATGGGAGCGGGAGACCCAGTACTTC. Protein sequence: CASRGWERETQYF. J is TRBJ2-5 and V is TRBV7-9; D is possibly TRBD2 (5 bases). V lost 6 bases, J lost 5 bases, and 13 bases lay in between. The CDR3 consists of 13 residues. Germline assignment: CDR1 SEHNR and CDR2 FQNEAQ (reference sequence).

V usage is TRBV25-1 and J usage is TRBJ2-1; 10 bases align to TRBD2. The ends lost 5 bases at V and 6 bases at J; junction bases unmatched: 10. CDR1 is MGHDK, CDR2 SYGVNS, per germline. This CDR3 spans 16 amino acids. For the CDR3, the DNA is TGTGCCAGCAGTCCCGTAGCGGGAGGCCGGGCCAATGAGCAGTTCTTC. This translates into CASSPVAGGRANEQFF.

The V and J genes are TRBV7-2 and TRBJ1-5; maybe TRBD1 (6 bases). CDR3 length equals 13 residues. The germline CDR1 and CDR2 sequences are SGHTA and FQGNSA. V lost 5 bases, J lost 7 bases, and 12 bases lay in between. For the CDR3, the DNA is TGTGCCAGCAGCCGAGGGACAAGACAGCCCCAGCATTTT. It translates to CASSRGTRQPQHF.

The chain couples TRBV4-1 to TRBJ2-7, with 10 positions matching TRBD2. This CDR3 is 15 amino acids long. V shed 4 bases, J shed 3 bases, and the junction held 6 bases outside the gene matches. CDR1 MGHRA and CDR2 YSYEKL come from the germline V gene. The DNA of the CDR3 is TGCGCCAGCAGCCGAACCGGGACTAGCGACTACGAGCAGTACTTC. This codes for CASSRTGTSDYEQYF.

The chain employs TRBV6-5 and TRBJ1-2; 9 nucleotides agree with TRBD1. Germline CDR1 reads MNHEY; CDR2 reads SVGAGI. The CDR3 loop spans 14 amino acids. V lost 2 bases to trimming and J lost 10 bases; unmatched junction nucleotides: 8. The CDR3 DNA follows: TGTGCCAGCAGTTACGGGGGACAGGGACAAGACTACACCTTC. This codes for CASSYGGQGQDYTF.

V and J are TRBV5-1 and TRBJ1-4, with 7 nucleotides matching TRBD1. The V gene's germline CDR1 is SGHRS and CDR2 YFSETQ. The J segment lost 4 bases and the V segment lost 4 bases, leaving 7 bases of the junction unmatched. The CDR3 spans 15 residues. CDR3 DNA: TGCGCCAGCAGCGGTGGGACAGTTATTAATGAAAAACTGTTTTTT. Translating gives CASSGGTVINEKLFF.

This sequence joins TRBV9 and TRBJ1-6; 7 bases line up with TRBD1. The CDR3 length is 14 residues. In germline, CDR1 is SGDLS, CDR2 YYNGEE. Germline trimming cut 2 bases from V and 6 bases from J; bases unmatched to any gene: 2. As DNA, the CDR3 is TGTGCCAGCAGCGTCGGGACAGTTAATTCACCCCTCCACTTT. Its protein product is CASSVGTVNSPLHF. The full variable domain, its missing parts supplied by reference TRBV9 and TRBJ1-6, is DSGVTQTPKHLITATGQRVTLRCSPRSGDLSVYWYQQSLDQGLQFLIQYYNGEERAKGNILERFSAQQFPDLHSELNLSSLELGDSALYFCASSVGTVNSPLHFGNGTRLTVT.

The chain joins TRBV11-2 to TRBJ1-6; TRBD1 agrees at 9 bases. This CDR3 spans 14 amino acids. CDR1 is SGHAT and CDR2 is FQNNGV in the germline V gene. V trimming: 5 bases; J trimming: 8 bases; junction bases outside the gene matches: 4. CDR3 sequence: CASSLRTGDSPLHF. In DNA, the CDR3 is TGTGCCAGCAGCCTCCGGACAGGGGATTCACCCCTCCACTTT.

V is TRBV19 and J is TRBJ1-4, with TRBD1 matching 9 bases. The CDR3 loop spans 15 amino acids. Looked up from germline, CDR1 is LNHDA and CDR2 is SQIVND (reference sequence). V lost 7 bases to trimming and J lost 4 bases; unmatched junction nucleotides: 7. The CDR3 protein is CASTTGGSGNEKLFF. CDR3 in DNA: TGTGCCAGTACTACAGGGGGCTCGGGTAATGAAAAACTGTTTTTT.

The V and J genes are TRBV6-1 and TRBJ2-3, with 8 bases identical to TRBD1. The CDR3 has 15 amino acids. Germline trimming cut 1 base from V and 5 bases from J; bases unmatched to any gene: 5. Looked up from germline, CDR1 is MNHNS and CDR2 is SASEGT. As DNA, the CDR3 is TGTGCCAGCAGTGAAGGGACAGGGAAAATAGATACGCAGTATTTT. Amino acid sequence: CASSEGTGKIDTQYF.

This chain links TRBV5-1 with TRBJ2-7; 8 nucleotides align to TRBD1. CDR1 is SGHRS, CDR2 YFSETQ, per germline. J lost 2 bases, V lost 5 bases, and 6 bases had no gene match. This CDR3 is 14 amino acids long. CDR3 sequence: CASRRTGQTYEQYF. The CDR3 bases are TGCGCCAGCAGGAGGACAGGGCAAACCTACGAGCAGTACTTC.

The rearrangement joins TRBV12-3 or TRBV12-4 to TRBJ2-7; weak D call: TRBD2 (6 bases). The V end was cut by 3 bases, the J end by 6 bases, with 9 bases between. The CDR3 has 12 amino acids. The chain's CDR3 is CASSFERVEQYF. CDR3 nucleotide sequence: TGTGCCAGCAGTTTTGAGCGGGTCGAGCAGTACTTC.

This chain connects TRBV5-1 to TRBJ2-1; possible D gene TRBD2, 6 bases. Deletions cut 4 bases from V and 2 bases from J, with 13 bases between. The V gene's germline CDR1 is SGHRS and CDR2 YFSETQ. The CDR3 spans 15 residues. The CDR3 protein is CASSPIADAYNEQFF. CDR3 nucleotides: TGCGCCAGCAGCCCAATAGCGGACGCCTACAATGAGCAGTTCTTC.

The V call is TRBV3-1 (or the pseudogene TRBV3-2), the J call TRBJ1-1; tentative D call: TRBD1 (6 bases). Germline-derived CDR1 and CDR2 are LGHDT and YNNKEL (reference sequence). Trimming stripped 5 bases from V and 4 bases from J, with 17 bases between. The CDR3 length is 15 residues. The CDR3 loop reads CASSLEDRLGTEAFF. The CDR3 coding sequence is TGTGCCAGCAGCTTGGAGGACAGATTGGGCACTGAAGCTTTCTTT.

The chain employs TRBV5-1 and TRBJ2-3, with D possibly matching TRBD2 (6 bases). Germline CDR1 and CDR2: SGHRS and YFSETQ. The CDR3 is 16 residues long. V shed 1 base and J shed 1 base, with 13 bases lying between them. The CDR3: CASSLMPGLGTDTQYF. For the CDR3, the DNA is TGCGCCAGCAGCTTGATGCCGGGACTGGGCACAGATACGCAGTATTTT.

The chain joins TRBV5-4 to TRBJ2-1, with no clear D. The germline gives CDR1 SGHNT, CDR2 YYREEE (reference sequence). V was trimmed by 1 base and J by 8 bases, leaving 13 bases between them. The CDR3 contains 14 residues. The CDR3 region is CASSLQNLVDEQFF. The CDR3 nucleotides read TGTGCCAGCAGCTTGCAAAACCTGGTAGATGAGCAGTTCTTC.

The V and J genes are TRBV6-5 and TRBJ1-3; unclear D gene. CDR1 is MNHEY and CDR2 is SVGAGI in the germline V gene. This CDR3 is built from 14 residues. V lost 6 bases and J lost 4, with 13 bases in between. CDR3 protein: CASSQEGFGNTIYF. CDR3 DNA: TGTGCCAGCAGCCAGGAGGGCTTCGGAAACACCATATATTTT.

Only one count was recorded for this clone. The rearrangement links TRBV4-1 to TRBJ2-1, with TRBD2 identical over 8 bases. The V and J ends lost 8 bases and 13 bases, in that order; junction bases with no gene match: 4. The CDR3 runs 10 residues. The V gene's germline CDR1 is MGHRA and CDR2 YSYEKL. Written as DNA, the CDR3 is TGCGCCAGCGGAGGGACTAGTCAGTTCTTC. Its protein is CASGGTSQFF.

The V call is TRBV18, the J call TRBJ1-4; D possibly corresponds to TRBD1 (6 bases). The CDR3 has 15 amino acids. Germline lookup yields CDR1 KGHSH and CDR2 LQKENI. The V gene lost 2 bases and the J gene lost 5 bases, with 12 bases spanning the gap. For the CDR3, the DNA is TGTGCCAGCTCACCAAATACTGGGGGCAATGAAAAACTGTTTTTT. Residues: CASSPNTGGNEKLFF.